Presented here are 21 T cell receptor beta chains from one specimen sequenced in a study of shared clonotypes between healthy human individuals. The method was immunoSEQ multiplex PCR; TCRdb's version includes in-frame clones alone and lacks a portion of them. Here the sample spans hundreds of thousands of clones, around 74% being singletons. The sample taken for sequencing was memory CD4+ T cells sorted from blood. Subset in this sample: CD45RA-negative fraction. The receptors come from a woman between 25 and 40 years old in good health.

This chain joins TRBV18 and TRBJ2-1; D unresolved. Germline loops: CDR1 KGHSH, CDR2 LQKENI. The CDR3 spans 11 residues. The germline V and J ends were trimmed by 2 bases and 9 bases, with 5 bases remaining between them. For the CDR3, the DNA is TGTGCCAGCTCACCATGGGGTGAGCAGTTCTTC. This gives the protein CASSPWGEQFF.

The CDR3 here is CASSLDGSGTGFHEQYF. The CDR3 region has the DNA TGTGCCAGCAGCTTAGATGGATCCGGGACAGGGTTTCACGAGCAGTACTTC. The J gene is TRBJ2-7, the V gene TRBV7-2; TRBD1 aligns across 9 bases. From germline, CDR1 is SGHTA and CDR2 FQGNSA. V was clipped by 1 base and J by 5 bases; unmatched bases: 12. CDR3 length equals 17 residues.

The genes are TRBV6-1 and TRBJ2-3, with 9 bases fitting TRBD1. The CDR3 length is 15 residues. Germline V gene sequence: CDR1 MNHNS, CDR2 SASEGT. V shed 1 base and J 6 bases; nucleotides not matched to a gene: 5. The CDR3 loop is CASSEGTGAWDTQYF. The CDR3 coding sequence is TGTGCCAGCAGTGAAGGGACAGGGGCATGGGATACGCAGTATTTT.

The genes are TRBV29-1 and TRBJ2-7; 12 bases are shared with TRBD2. Trimming took 3 bases from V and 7 from J; bases not matched to a gene: 10. This CDR3 is 15 amino acids long. The V gene's germline CDR1 is SQVTM and CDR2 ANQGSEA. The CDR3 region is CSVEWLASGRGEQYF. In DNA form, the CDR3 reads TGCAGCGTTGAGTGGTTGGCTAGCGGGAGGGGTGAGCAGTACTTC.

V usage is TRBV5-1 and J usage is TRBJ2-7; TRBD1 agrees at 9 bases. Germline assignment: CDR1 SGHRS and CDR2 YFSETQ. With V trimmed by 1 base and J by 7 bases, 9 bases remained unmatched. This CDR3 comprises 15 residues. The CDR3 protein is CASSLLGGTGREQYF. The CDR3 DNA follows: TGCGCCAGCAGCTTGCTGGGGGGGACAGGGCGGGAGCAGTACTTC.

The chain is built from TRBV11-3 and TRBJ2-1; D is ambiguous. The CDR3 is 17 residues long. CDR1 and CDR2 from the germline V gene are SGHNT and YENEEA. The V and J ends lost 4 bases and 0 bases respectively, with 16 bases between them. The CDR3 is CASSSRSVQSSYNEQFF. DNA for the CDR3: TGTGCCAGCAGCTCCCGCTCCGTTCAGAGCTCCTACAATGAGCAGTTCTTC.

CDR3 nucleotides: TGTGCCAGTGCAGAGGGGGGGGCGTGGATCACCGCCTACGAGCAGTACTTC. Translated, it gives CASAEGGAWITAYEQYF. This chain uses TRBV2 with TRBJ2-7; TRBD2 is a possible D gene (7 bases). CDR1 and CDR2 (germline): SNHLY, FYNNEI. V was shortened by 9 bases and J by 2 bases, with 26 bases between the two germline ends. This CDR3 contains 17 residues.

The chain employs TRBV5-5 and TRBJ1-5; 8 nucleotides agree with TRBD1. Germline V gene sequence: CDR1 SGHKS, CDR2 YYEKEE (reference sequence). The CDR3 covers 16 residues. Losses at the gene ends were 0 bases for V and 7 bases for J; bases not matched to a gene: 9. This chain's CDR3 is CASSLGYDRGGQPQHF. CDR3 sequence (DNA): TGTGCCAGCAGCTTGGGTTACGACAGGGGTGGACAGCCCCAGCATTTT. Filled out from reference TRBV5-5 and TRBJ1-5, the complete variable domain reads DAGVTQSPTHLIKTRGQQVTLRCSPISGHKSVSWYQQVLGQGPQFIFQYYEKEERGRGNFPDRFSARQFPNYSSELNVNALLLGDSALYLCASSLGYDRGGQPQHFGDGTRLSIL.

The chain recombines TRBV5-1 with TRBJ2-6; D might be TRBD1 (6 bases). Germline lookup yields CDR1 SGHRS and CDR2 YFSETQ. The CDR3 covers 17 residues. V was clipped by 2 bases and J by 0 bases, with 12 bases between them. CDR3 coding DNA: TGCGCCAGCAGCTTACAGGGCTGGAGCTCTGGGGCCAACGTCCTGACTTTC. Translated: CASSLQGWSSGANVLTF. The complete variable domain, with remaining parts taken from reference TRBV5-1 and TRBJ2-6, reads KAGVTQTPRYLIKTRGQQVTLSCSPISGHRSVSWYQQTPGQGLQFLFEYFSETQRNKGNFPGRFSGRQFSNSRSEMNVSTLELGDSALYLCASSLQGWSSGANVLTFGAGSRLTVL.

J is TRBJ2-1 and V is TRBV25-1, with D perhaps matching TRBD1 (6 bases). CDR3 length: 13 amino acids. Germline CDR1 is MGHDK and CDR2 is SYGVNS. Trimming left V 4 bases short and J 8 bases short, with 12 bases between. The CDR3 nucleotides read TGTGCCAGCAGTGGGCATGGGGGCGATGAGCAGTTCTTC. Amino acid sequence: CASSGHGGDEQFF.

V gene TRBV5-4 combines with J gene TRBJ2-3, with a weak D call TRBD2 (5 bases). CDR3 length: 15 residues. Per the germline V gene, CDR1 is SGHNT and CDR2 is YYREEE (reference sequence). V was clipped by 1 base and J by 0 bases, with 9 bases between them. CDR3 region: CASSLSGYSTDTQYF. CDR3 DNA sequence: TGTGCCAGCAGCTTGAGCGGATATAGCACAGATACGCAGTATTTT.

With regard to this clone: The sample contains more than one DNA sequence encoding this CDR3. CDR3 DNA sequence: TGTGCCAGCAGGACAGGGACCGGGGAGCTGTTTTTT. Encoded protein: CASRTGTGELFF. The chain combines TRBV6-6 with TRBJ2-2, with TRBD1 matching 7 bases. Germline loops: CDR1 MNHNY, CDR2 SVGAGI (reference sequence). Losses at the gene ends were 6 bases for V and 5 bases for J; bases not matched to a gene: 0. The CDR3 is 12 amino acids.

The chain joins TRBV28 to TRBJ1-2; 12 nucleotides agree with TRBD1. The ends lost 10 bases at V and 8 bases at J; junction bases unmatched: 5. The CDR3 spans 12 residues. Germline V CDR1 and CDR2: MDHEN, SYDVKM. The CDR3: CATRDRGQGYTF. In DNA form, the CDR3 reads TGTGCCACCCGGGACAGGGGGCAAGGCTACACCTTC.

The CDR3: CASSMGGEEKLFF. The CDR3, as DNA: TGCGCCAGCAGCATGGGGGGCGAAGAAAAACTGTTTTTT. The V call is TRBV5-1, the J call TRBJ1-4; a possible D gene is TRBD1 (6 bases). The germline V gene encodes CDR1 SGHRS and CDR2 YFSETQ. The CDR3 has 13 amino acids. Trimming removed 4 bases from V and 8 bases from J, with 12 bases in between.

This rearrangement joins TRBV10-3 to TRBJ2-7, with a weak D call TRBD1 (5 bases). Trimming took off 4 bases at V and 4 bases at J, with 11 bases between the two ends. This CDR3 spans 13 amino acids. CDR1 is ENHRY, CDR2 SYGVKD, per germline. The CDR3, as DNA: TGTGCCATCAGTGGCGGTAGGGGTTACGAGCAGTACTTC. This sequence encodes CAISGGRGYEQYF.

This clone was counted ten times or more. V and J are TRBV11-2 and TRBJ2-7, with 7 bases that match TRBD1. V dropped 5 bases and J dropped 0; count of bases not matched to a gene: 4. The CDR3 length is 14 residues. Germline V gene data show CDR1 as SGHAT and CDR2 as FQNNGV. This CDR3 reads CASSPGQLSYEQYF. The CDR3 DNA reads as TGTGCCAGCAGCCCGGGACAGCTCTCCTACGAGCAGTACTTC. The variable domain in full, completed from reference TRBV11-2 and TRBJ2-7, reads EAGVAQSPRYKIIEKRQSVAFWCNPISGHATLYWYQQILGQGPKLLIQFQNNGVVDDSQLPKDRFSAERLKGVDSTLKIQPAKLEDSAVYLCASSPGQLSYEQYFGPGTRLTVT.

In this sample, this clone turned up once. The rearrangement uses TRBV19 and TRBJ2-5, with 7 bases matching TRBD2. With 2 bases clipped from V and 6 bases from J, the junction kept 6 bases outside the gene matches. Germline CDR1 is LNHDA and CDR2 is SQIVND (reference sequence). CDR3 length: 14 residues. The CDR3 DNA reads as TGTGCCAGTAGTATAAGTTACGGGAGGCAGACCCAGTACTTC. Amino acid sequence: CASSISYGRQTQYF.

The chain is built from TRBV19 and TRBJ2-5; D uncertain. The CDR3 has 11 residues. V gave up 5 bases and J gave up 5 bases, with 6 bases separating them. Germline CDR1 is LNHDA and CDR2 is SQIVND (reference sequence). The CDR3, as DNA: TGTGCCAGTAGTGTGGGGGAGACCCAGTACTTC. It translates to CASSVGETQYF.

The chain employs TRBV5-1 and TRBJ1-5; D call uncertain. The CDR3 is 13 amino acids. V dropped 0 bases and J dropped 9 bases, with 10 bases sitting between them. Germline CDR1 and CDR2: SGHRS and YFSETQ. CDR3: CASSLDGVGPQHF. The CDR3 DNA reads as TGCGCCAGCAGCTTGGATGGGGTAGGGCCCCAGCATTTT.

This clone was counted a few times. This rearrangement joins TRBV11-2 to TRBJ2-3; D unclear. Germline V gene data show CDR1 as SGHAT and CDR2 as FQNNGV. Trimming shortened V by 6 bases and J by 0 bases, and 10 bases separated the two germline ends. The CDR3 is made up of 14 amino acids. CDR3 nucleotide sequence: TGTGCCAGCAGTCGATTTCTTAGCACAGATACGCAGTATTTT. Its protein is CASSRFLSTDTQYF.

This clone was found a few times. V is TRBV9 and J is TRBJ2-2, with D perhaps TRBD1 (5 bases). Between the trimmed V and J ends, which lost 0 bases and 5 bases, there was a span of 17 bases. This CDR3 is built from 17 residues. The germline gives CDR1 SGDLS, CDR2 YYNGEE. The CDR3 DNA is TGTGCCAGCAGCGTAGAGTATGGGGCTCTAAGGACCGGGGAGCTGTTTTTT. Amino acids: CASSVEYGALRTGELFF.